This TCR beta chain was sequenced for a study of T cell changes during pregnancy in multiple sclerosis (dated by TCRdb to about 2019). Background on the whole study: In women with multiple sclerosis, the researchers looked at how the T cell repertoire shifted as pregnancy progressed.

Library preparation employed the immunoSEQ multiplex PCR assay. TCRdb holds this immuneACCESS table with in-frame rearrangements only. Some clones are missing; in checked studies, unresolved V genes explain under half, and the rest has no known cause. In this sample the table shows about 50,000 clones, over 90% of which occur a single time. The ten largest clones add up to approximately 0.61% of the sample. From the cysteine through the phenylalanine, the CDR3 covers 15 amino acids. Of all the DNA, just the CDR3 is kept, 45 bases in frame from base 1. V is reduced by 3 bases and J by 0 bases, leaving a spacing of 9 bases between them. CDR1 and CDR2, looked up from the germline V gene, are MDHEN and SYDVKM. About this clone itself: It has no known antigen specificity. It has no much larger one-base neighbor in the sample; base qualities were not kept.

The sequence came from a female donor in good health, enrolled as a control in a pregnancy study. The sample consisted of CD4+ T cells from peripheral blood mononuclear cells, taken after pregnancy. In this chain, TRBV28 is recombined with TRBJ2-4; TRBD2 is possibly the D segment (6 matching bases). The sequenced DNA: TGTGCCAGCAGTTTGGTGGGACTAGCCAAAAACATTCAGTACTTC. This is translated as CASSLVGLAKNIQYF.